This entry lists 31 T cell receptor beta chains sequenced from one sample in a study of beta chain features in type 1 diabetes. The study, taken as a whole, reports: Shorter TCRB CDR3s, moderately but significantly so, were found in Type 1 diabetes patients in all four CD4+ subsets.

No cognate antigen is known for these TCRs. Expressed TCRB transcripts were sequenced after all isolated RNA was converted to cDNA. The protocol was immunoSEQ multiplex PCR, while the TCRdb copy is restricted to in-frame clones and leaves out a portion. The data contain a few hundred thousand clones, 8% to 10% of them singletons. The sample comprised central memory CD4+ T cells from blood. These receptors all come from a man aged 25 to 45 with type 1 diabetes.

This clone was recorded a few times. The J gene is TRBJ2-3, the V gene TRBV2, with D maybe TRBD1 (6 bases). Germline V gene data show CDR1 as SNHLY and CDR2 as FYNNEI. CDR3 length: 14 residues. The germline V and J ends were trimmed by 6 bases and 0 bases, with 10 bases remaining between them. For the CDR3, the DNA is TGTGCCAGCAGGAGGGGGTGGAGCACAGATACGCAGTATTTT. Amino acid sequence: CASRRGWSTDTQYF.

This clone was counted a few times. The gene calls are TRBV19 and TRBJ2-5; possibly TRBD1 or TRBD2 for D (5 bases each). Germline V gene lookup returns CDR1 LNHDA and CDR2 SQIVND (reference sequence). V gave up 7 bases and J gave up 5 bases, with 14 bases separating them. The CDR3 totals 13 residues. CDR3 in amino acids: CASNVRDGETQYF. For the CDR3, the DNA is TGTGCCAGTAACGTCCGGGACGGTGAGACCCAGTACTTC.

This clone occurred a few times. The J gene is TRBJ2-1, the V gene TRBV9, with 10 bases aligning to TRBD2. Germline V gene sequence: CDR1 SGDLS, CDR2 YYNGEE. The trim removed 7 bases at V and 0 bases at J, leaving 7 bases unmatched. CDR3 length: 16 amino acids. CDR3 protein: CASGGLASSSYNEQFF. For the CDR3, the DNA is TGTGCCAGCGGGGGACTAGCGTCGAGCTCCTACAATGAGCAGTTCTTC.

The chain has TRBV7-6 and TRBJ1-5, with D unresolved. With 0 bases removed from V and 2 bases from J, the gap between germline ends came to 5 bases. This CDR3 region has 14 residues. Germline V lookup: CDR1 SGHVS, CDR2 FNYEAQ. CDR3 sequence (DNA): TGTGCCAGCAGCTTAGCGGAGGGCAATCAGCCCCAGCATTTT. It codes for CASSLAEGNQPQHF.

In this sample, this clone turned up a few times. The chain joins TRBV19 to TRBJ1-1, with D unclear. Germline loops: CDR1 LNHDA, CDR2 SQIVND (reference sequence). The length of the CDR3 is 15 residues. V gave up 7 bases and J gave up 0 bases, with 15 bases separating them. CDR3 sequence reads: CASTFPESMNTEAFF. The CDR3 DNA reads TGTGCCAGTACTTTCCCAGAAAGTATGAACACTGAAGCTTTCTTT.

The J gene is TRBJ2-4, the V gene TRBV27, with TRBD2 matching over 14 bases. With V trimmed by 6 bases and J by 1 base, 11 bases remained unmatched. This CDR3 is 19 amino acids long. Germline values: CDR1 MNHEY, CDR2 SMNVEV (reference sequence). The CDR3 loop reads CASSRIPGLAGVAKNIQYF. The CDR3 nucleotides read TGTGCCAGCAGCCGCATTCCGGGACTAGCGGGAGTGGCCAAAAACATTCAGTACTTC.

This clone was detected only a few times. The gene calls are TRBV29-1 and TRBJ2-6; no firm D call. This CDR3 has 14 amino acids. Trimming removed 6 bases at V and 3 bases at J, with 12 bases between. Per germline, CDR1 SQVTM and CDR2 ANQGSEA. This chain's CDR3 is CSVAPAYGANVLTF. In DNA, the CDR3 is TGCAGCGTCGCCCCAGCATATGGGGCCAACGTCCTGACTTTC.

This rearrangement joins TRBV6-5 to TRBJ2-5; tentatively, D is TRBD1 (5 bases). The CDR3 extends over 15 amino acids. Germline V gives CDR1 MNHEY, CDR2 SVGAGI. Trimming removed 2 bases at V and 7 bases at J, with 17 bases between. CDR3 loop: CASSYQTAPKGTQYF. The CDR3 DNA is TGTGCCAGCAGTTACCAGACAGCCCCAAAGGGGACCCAGTACTTC.

This clone has only a few counts. This sequence joins TRBV6-1 and TRBJ1-1; D not resolved. Deletions cut 5 bases from V and 1 base from J, with 8 bases between. CDR3 length: 13 amino acids. Germline V gene data show CDR1 as MNHNS and CDR2 as SASEGT. CDR3 residues: CASSPWENTEAFF. CDR3 DNA sequence: TGTGCCAGCAGTCCCTGGGAGAACACTGAAGCTTTCTTT.

This clone came up a few times. J is TRBJ2-3 and V is TRBV10-2, with TRBD2 as a possible D gene (5 bases). The CDR3 length is 14 residues. Per the germline V gene, CDR1 is WSHSY and CDR2 is SAAADI. The V gene lost 4 bases and the J gene lost 0 bases, with 8 bases spanning the gap. The DNA of the CDR3 is TGCGCCAGCAGTGTATGGGAGAGCACAGATACGCAGTATTTT. This gives the protein CASSVWESTDTQYF.

V and J are TRBV6-5 and TRBJ1-4; 7 bases are shared with TRBD1. This CDR3 spans 14 amino acids. V lost 6 bases and J lost 3; bases outside the gene matches: 4. The germline V gene encodes CDR1 MNHEY and CDR2 SVGAGI. The CDR3 bases are TGTGCCAGCAGCCCGACAGGGCCTAATGAAAAACTGTTTTTT. This translates into CASSPTGPNEKLFF.

V usage is TRBV28 and J usage is TRBJ2-6; 8 bases are shared with TRBD1. Germline V gene sequence: CDR1 MDHEN, CDR2 SYDVKM. Trimming took 8 bases from V and 0 from J; bases not matched to a gene: 6. The CDR3 totals 16 residues. The CDR3 sequence is CASASQGASGANVLTF. The CDR3, as DNA: TGTGCCAGCGCCTCTCAGGGGGCCTCTGGGGCCAACGTCCTGACTTTC.

The chain links TRBV4-1 to TRBJ2-1; 8 nucleotides match TRBD2. With V trimmed by 1 base and J by 7 bases, 9 bases remained unmatched. Germline loops: CDR1 MGHRA, CDR2 YSYEKL. This CDR3 spans 16 amino acids. The chain's CDR3 is CASSQGKAGERNEQFF. DNA of the CDR3: TGCGCCAGCAGCCAAGGGAAAGCGGGAGAAAGGAATGAGCAGTTCTTC.

This clone has only a few counts. The V call is TRBV29-1, the J call TRBJ2-3; D unclear. The CDR3 totals 12 residues. Trimming left V 4 bases short and J 4 bases short, with 9 bases between. From germline, CDR1 is SQVTM and CDR2 ANQGSEA. CDR3 sequence reads: CSVVWLADTQYF. The CDR3 nucleotides read TGCAGCGTTGTCTGGCTCGCAGATACGCAGTATTTT.

This clone has at least ten counts. V usage is TRBV11-2 and J usage is TRBJ2-1, with 8 bases lining up with TRBD2. This CDR3 has 15 residues. Germline loops: CDR1 SGHAT, CDR2 FQNNGV. The V segment lost 4 bases and the J segment 2 bases; nucleotides outside the gene matches: 4. The CDR3 bases are TGTGCCAGCAGCTATACTAGCGGCACCTACAATGAGCAGTTCTTC. It translates to CASSYTSGTYNEQFF. The entire variable domain, with the rest obtained from reference TRBV11-2 and TRBJ2-1, is as follows: EAGVAQSPRYKIIEKRQSVAFWCNPISGHATLYWYQQILGQGPKLLIQFQNNGVVDDSQLPKDRFSAERLKGVDSTLKIQPAKLEDSAVYLCASSYTSGTYNEQFFGPGTRLTVL.

The V call is TRBV6-1, the J call TRBJ1-5; possibly TRBD1 for D (6 bases). Germline V lookup: CDR1 MNHNS, CDR2 SASEGT. This CDR3 spans 13 amino acids. V lost 8 bases and J lost 3, with 11 bases in between. CDR3 DNA: TGTGCCAGCGACGACAGGCTCAATCAGCCCCAGCATTTT. Translated, it gives CASDDRLNQPQHF.

J is TRBJ2-6 and V is TRBV10-2; TRBD1 might be the D (6 bases). V lost 4 bases, J lost 2 bases, and 12 bases lay in between. Germline V lookup: CDR1 WSHSY, CDR2 SAAADI. The CDR3 spans 16 residues. The CDR3 DNA sequence: TGCGCCAGCAGTGGACAGGCTGCTCCTGGGGCCAACGTCCTGACTTTC. It is translated as CASSGQAAPGANVLTF.

This clone was detected ten times or more. The chain employs TRBV7-9 and TRBJ1-5; 7 bases are shared with TRBD1. Germline V gene sequence: CDR1 SEHNR, CDR2 FQNEAQ (reference sequence). After removal of 5 bases from V and 4 bases from J, the junction contained 8 bases not matched to a gene. CDR3 length equals 15 residues. This CDR3 reads CASSTDQTGNQPQHF. The CDR3 DNA follows: TGTGCCAGCAGCACAGACCAGACAGGGAATCAGCCCCAGCATTTT. The full variable domain, with the rest looked up from reference TRBV7-9 and TRBJ1-5, is DTGVSQNPRHKITKRGQNVTFRCDPISEHNRLYWYRQTLGQGPEFLTYFQNEAQLEKSRLLSDRFSAERPKGSFSTLEIQRTEQGDSAMYLCASSTDQTGNQPQHFGDGTRLSIL.

The chain has TRBV29-1 and TRBJ2-7; 11 nucleotides align to TRBD1. The CDR3 consists of 13 residues. Germline CDR1 and CDR2: SQVTM and ANQGSEA. Trimming took 7 bases from V and 5 from J; bases not matched to a gene: 7. The CDR3 here is CSGSRDRGNEQYF. CDR3 sequence (DNA): TGCAGCGGCTCCCGGGACAGGGGGAACGAGCAGTACTTC.

This clone was counted between two and nine times. This sequence joins TRBV11-2 and TRBJ1-4; 9 nucleotides align to TRBD1. Per the germline V gene, CDR1 is SGHAT and CDR2 is FQNNGV. The CDR3 is 14 amino acids. Losses at the gene ends were 5 bases for V and 7 bases for J; bases not matched to a gene: 5. CDR3 amino acids: CASSVDRGAEKLFF. The CDR3 nucleotides read TGTGCCAGCAGCGTGGACAGGGGAGCTGAAAAACTGTTTTTT.

The gene calls are TRBV23-1 and TRBJ1-2; D not certain. TRBV23-1 is assigned to the ORF class and has an uncertain function. Trimming cost V 4 bases and J 0 bases, with 12 bases left between them. The CDR3 has 15 amino acids. The DNA for the CDR3 is TGCGCCAGCAGTCCTTCGAGGCAATCTAACTATGGCTACACCTTC. This translates into CASSPSRQSNYGYTF.

The chain combines TRBV7-9 with TRBJ1-1, with no clear D. Germline V gene sequence: CDR1 SEHNR, CDR2 FQNEAQ (reference sequence). Trimming removed 5 bases at V and 4 bases at J, with 14 bases between. The CDR3 length is 14 residues. The CDR3 loop is CASSRLLFGTEAFF. The CDR3 DNA follows: TGTGCCAGCAGCCGACTCTTATTCGGCACTGAAGCTTTCTTT.

This clone was seen at least ten times. This sequence joins TRBV5-5 and TRBJ2-5; D gene unclear. The CDR3 loop spans 13 amino acids. From germline, CDR1 is SGHKS and CDR2 YYEKEE (reference sequence). V was cut by 4 bases and J by 0 bases, with 7 bases left in between. The CDR3 DNA follows: TGTGCCAGCAGCGGGTCGGACCAAGAGACCCAGTACTTC. As protein: CASSGSDQETQYF.

This chain connects TRBV28 to TRBJ2-1; D is ambiguous. The CDR3 is made up of 16 amino acids. CDR1 is MDHEN and CDR2 is SYDVKM in the germline V gene. Trimming pared 1 base from V and 0 bases from J, leaving 10 bases between. CDR3 nucleotides: TGTGCCAGCAGTTTATCCAGGCCGATCTCCTACAATGAGCAGTTCTTC. It codes for CASSLSRPISYNEQFF.

In this sample, this clone turned up many times. The V gene is TRBV28, the J gene TRBJ2-7, with 11 bases matching TRBD2. This CDR3 region has 14 residues. After removal of 7 bases from V and 5 bases from J, the junction contained 7 bases not matched to a gene. Germline-derived CDR1 and CDR2 are MDHEN and SYDVKM. This CDR3 is CASIRTSGSDEQYF. CDR3 in DNA: TGTGCCAGCATAAGGACTAGCGGGTCCGACGAGCAGTACTTC.

This rearrangement joins TRBV5-1 to TRBJ2-1; tentatively, D is TRBD2 (6 bases). V was cut by 4 bases and J by 8 bases, with 16 bases left in between. CDR3 length equals 14 residues. Per germline, CDR1 SGHRS and CDR2 YFSETQ. CDR3 loop: CASSRTVGGDEQFF. In DNA, the CDR3 is TGCGCCAGCAGCCGGACCGTCGGAGGGGATGAGCAGTTCTTC.

The V call is TRBV10-2, the J call TRBJ2-3; D may match TRBD1 or TRBD2 (5 bases each). CDR3 length equals 14 residues. V was cut by 11 bases and J by 6 bases, with 21 bases left in between. Germline values: CDR1 WSHSY, CDR2 SAAADI. CDR3 sequence (DNA): TGCGCCTGCATCCGGGACGCACTAGGGGATACGCAGTATTTT. Amino acids: CACIRDALGDTQYF.

This clone was detected only a few times. The chain has TRBV18 and TRBJ2-3, with 7 bases aligning to TRBD2. CDR1 and CDR2 from the germline V gene are KGHSH and LQKENI. This CDR3 is built from 14 residues. V lost 1 base, J lost 6 bases, and 4 bases stayed unmatched. In DNA form, the CDR3 reads TGTGCCAGCTCACCACGGCGGGAGCGGGATACGCAGTATTTT. Translating gives CASSPRRERDTQYF.

This clone was picked up a small number of times. This chain connects TRBV7-2 to TRBJ2-3, with TRBD2 matching over 10 bases. Trimming took 6 bases from V and 6 from J; bases not matched to a gene: 9. The CDR3 spans 15 residues. Germline CDR1 SGHTA, CDR2 FQGNSA. DNA for the CDR3: TGTGCCAGCAGTCCAGCGCCTAGCGGGAGTGATACGCAGTATTTT. Amino acids: CASSPAPSGSDTQYF.

This chain uses TRBV6-6 with TRBJ1-2, with 9 bases identical to TRBD1. J gave up 8 bases and V 6 bases, and 7 bases lay outside the gene matches. CDR3 size: 13 residues. From germline, CDR1 is MNHNY and CDR2 SVGAGI (reference sequence). The CDR3 coding sequence is TGTGCCAGCAGCCCCGGGACAGGGTGGGGCTACACCTTC. Translating it yields CASSPGTGWGYTF.

The table lists this clone with a few counts. The J gene is TRBJ2-7, the V gene TRBV28, with D perhaps TRBD1 (6 bases). Between the trimmed V and J ends, which lost 6 bases and 1 base, there was a span of 13 bases. The CDR3 is 14 amino acids. Germline V gene sequence: CDR1 MDHEN, CDR2 SYDVKM. The CDR3 DNA reads TGTGCCAGCAGGATGACAGGCGCTTCCTACGAGCAGTACTTC. This translates into CASRMTGASYEQYF.